This T cell receptor beta chain was identified during a study of blood T cell repertoires in COVID-19 (dated by TCRdb to 2018 to 2020). Background for the entire study: The collaborator samples originated in the United States, Italy and Spain and spanned the acute and convalescent phases of COVID-19. The material from the prospective study consisted of cDNA or gDNA derived from T cells, B-cell-depleted T cells, or PBMCs. Subjects who had been exposed to COVID-19, were actively infected with it, or had recovered from it provided the deeply sampled blood TCRbeta repertoires that made up the dataset. A freely available public database, intended as a resource for researchers studying the immune response to SARS-CoV-2, is where the repertoires were released. The samples were drawn from the first 160 participants of the ongoing ImmuneRACE study and from over 950 subjects provided by 6 global collaborators. A de-identified subject ID, COVID-19 status, age in years and sex were almost always included in the sample metadata. Where available, HLA class I and class II types were taken from metadata supplied by the sample provider and were not determined by assay-based typing.

TCRbeta CDR3 regions were amplified from genomic DNA using the immunoSEQ Assay, a bias-controlled multiplex PCR. The authors processed their data as follows. Nucleated cell counts per sample were estimated from amplification of reference gene primers within the assay. To quantify the absolute abundance of each unique TCRbeta CDR3 rearrangement, sequence reads were collapsed and filtered. For each sample, productive Simpson clonality was calculated as the square root of Simpson's diversity index across productive rearrangements. TCRdb carries this immuneACCESS record with in-frame sequences only. Its versions omit some clonotypes, under half of them owing to an unresolved V gene in the studies checked, with the rest unexplained. V, J and clone size reflect that table, while D and trimming were determined from the DNA. Counted in this sample were 70,000 to 95,000 clones; around four fifths of them appeared once. The ten top clones hold roughly 15% of the sample.

In the case of this clone: Its antigen specificity is not known. No much larger clone exists at a distance of one base, and base qualities are not known.

The cysteine opens and the phenylalanine closes a CDR3 of 15 amino acids. The only DNA kept is the CDR3, 45 bases in frame from the first base. V ends up 3 bases short and J 6 bases short, with an unmatched junction base count of 9. In the germline V gene, CDR1 corresponds to MDHEN and CDR2 to SYDVKM. Study-level results and caveats: The quantity of clinical and demographic metadata differed by source and by participant and was supplied without curation.

Collaborating institutions collected whole blood in K2EDTA tubes following their own protocols. Collaborator samples were shipped for TCRbeta analysis as frozen whole blood, isolated PBMCs, or DNA extracted from either sample type. Sequenced material: peripheral blood. This TCR was sampled from a human donor in a cohort sampled during active COVID-19. Rearrangement joined TRBV28 to TRBJ1-2, with 8 bases in between that match TRBD1. The CDR3 loop reads CASSLAGGVPDGYTF. The nucleotides read TGTGCCAGCAGTTTGGCAGGGGGCGTCCCGGATGGCTACACCTTC.